This TCR beta chain was captured in a study of radiation and T cells in renal cell carcinoma. Findings and limits, study-wide: In blood, top tumor clones expanded by 2 weeks, shrinking by 4.

Some clones are missing from TCRdb's copy, which holds only in-frame ones; the method was immunoSEQ multiplex PCR. Seen here are some 150,000 clones, roughly 89% observed once, and the top ten hold under 15%. Germline CDR1 LGHNA, CDR2 YNFKEQ. After removal of 2 bases from V and 1 base from J, the junction contained 4 bases not matched to a gene. This CDR3 has 17 residues. As to time point: blood 2 weeks post-SBRT. Treatment given: 15 Gy SBRT to primary tumor, nephrectomy 4 weeks later. After SBRT, blood was collected at 2 and 4 weeks, plus baseline. The tumor was a clear cell renal cell carcinoma. Worth noting for this clone: Its antigen is not known.

The sequence was obtained from a woman between 50 and 59 years old with renal cell carcinoma. V usage is TRBV4-2 and J usage is TRBJ2-2, with 10 bases aligning to TRBD2. The material was blood, obtained from a patient whose treatment included radiotherapy and nephrectomy. The CDR3: CASSQHSGGLNTGELFF. The CDR3 DNA is TGTGCCAGCAGCCAACATAGCGGGGGGTTGAACACCGGGGAGCTGTTTTTT.